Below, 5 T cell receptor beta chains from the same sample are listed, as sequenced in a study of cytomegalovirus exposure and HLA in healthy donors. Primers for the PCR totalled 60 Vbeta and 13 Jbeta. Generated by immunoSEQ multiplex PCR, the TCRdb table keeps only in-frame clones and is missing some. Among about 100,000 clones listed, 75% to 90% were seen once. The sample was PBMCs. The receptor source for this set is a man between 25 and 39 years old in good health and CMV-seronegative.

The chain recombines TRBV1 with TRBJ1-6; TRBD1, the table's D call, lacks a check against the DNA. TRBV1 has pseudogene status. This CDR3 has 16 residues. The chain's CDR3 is CTSSQGQGLYNSPLHF. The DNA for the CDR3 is TGCACCAGCAGCCAAGGGCAGGGTTTGTATAATTCACCCCTCCACTTT.

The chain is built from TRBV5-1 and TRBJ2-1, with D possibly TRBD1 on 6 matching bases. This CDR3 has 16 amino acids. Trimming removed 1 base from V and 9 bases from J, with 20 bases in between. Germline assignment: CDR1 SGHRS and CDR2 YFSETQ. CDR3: CASSLTPRTGLAEQFF. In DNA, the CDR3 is TGCGCCAGCAGCTTGACCCCTAGAACAGGGTTGGCTGAGCAGTTCTTC.

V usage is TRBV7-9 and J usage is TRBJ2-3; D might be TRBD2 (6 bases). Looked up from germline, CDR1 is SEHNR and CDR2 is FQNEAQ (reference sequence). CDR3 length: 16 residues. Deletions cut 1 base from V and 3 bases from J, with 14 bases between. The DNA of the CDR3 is TGTGCCAGCAGCTTAGGGCGGGGAACACAGACAGATACGCAGTATTTT. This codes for CASSLGRGTQTDTQYF.

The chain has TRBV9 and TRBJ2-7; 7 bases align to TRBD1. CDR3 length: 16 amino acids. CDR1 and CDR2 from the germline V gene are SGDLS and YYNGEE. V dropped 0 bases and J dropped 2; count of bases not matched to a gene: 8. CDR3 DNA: TGTGCCAGCAGCGTAGCCCCCGGGACAGCGACCTACGAGCAGTACTTC. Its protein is CASSVAPGTATYEQYF.

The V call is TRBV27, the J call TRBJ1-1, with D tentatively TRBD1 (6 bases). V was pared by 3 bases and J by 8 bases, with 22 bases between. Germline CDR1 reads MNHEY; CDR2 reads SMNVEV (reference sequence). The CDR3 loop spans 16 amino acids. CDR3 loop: CASSLKADVVGTEAFF. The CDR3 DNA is TGTGCCAGCAGTTTGAAAGCGGATGTAGTGGGGACAGAAGCTTTCTTT.